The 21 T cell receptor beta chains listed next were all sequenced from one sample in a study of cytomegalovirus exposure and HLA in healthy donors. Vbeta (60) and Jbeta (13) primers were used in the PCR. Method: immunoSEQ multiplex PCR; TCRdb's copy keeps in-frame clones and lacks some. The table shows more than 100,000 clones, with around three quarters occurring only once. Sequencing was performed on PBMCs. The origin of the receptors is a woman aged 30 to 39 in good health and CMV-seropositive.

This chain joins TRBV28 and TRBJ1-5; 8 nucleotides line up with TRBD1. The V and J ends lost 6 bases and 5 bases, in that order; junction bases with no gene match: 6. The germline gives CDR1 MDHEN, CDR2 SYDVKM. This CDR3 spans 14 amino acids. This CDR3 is CASRPPGGDQPQHF. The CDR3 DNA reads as TGTGCCAGCAGGCCTCCAGGGGGCGATCAGCCCCAGCATTTT.

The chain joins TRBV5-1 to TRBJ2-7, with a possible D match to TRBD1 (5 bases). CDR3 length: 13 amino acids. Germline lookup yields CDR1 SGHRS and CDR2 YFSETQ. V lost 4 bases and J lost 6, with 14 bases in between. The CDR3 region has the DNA TGCGCCAGCAGCCCAGGGCCCCCCTTCGAGCAGTACTTC. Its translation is CASSPGPPFEQYF. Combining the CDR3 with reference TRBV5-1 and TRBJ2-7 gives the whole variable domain KAGVTQTPRYLIKTRGQQVTLSCSPISGHRSVSWYQQTPGQGLQFLFEYFSETQRNKGNFPGRFSGRQFSNSRSEMNVSTLELGDSALYLCASSPGPPFEQYFGPGTRLTVT.

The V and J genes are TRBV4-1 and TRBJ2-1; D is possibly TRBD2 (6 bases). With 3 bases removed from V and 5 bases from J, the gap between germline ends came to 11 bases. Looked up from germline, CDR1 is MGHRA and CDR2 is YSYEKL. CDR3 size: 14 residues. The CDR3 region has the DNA TGCGCCAGCAGCCAGGCCGGAGGGGACAATGAGCAGTTCTTC. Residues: CASSQAGGDNEQFF.

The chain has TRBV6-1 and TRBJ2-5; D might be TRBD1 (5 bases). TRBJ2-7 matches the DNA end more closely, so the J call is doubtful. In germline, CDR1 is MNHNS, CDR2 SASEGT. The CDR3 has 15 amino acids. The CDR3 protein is CASSEWGYRGDEQYF. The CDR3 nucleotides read TGTGCCAGCAGTGAATGGGGCTACCGCGGCGACGAGCAGTACTTC.

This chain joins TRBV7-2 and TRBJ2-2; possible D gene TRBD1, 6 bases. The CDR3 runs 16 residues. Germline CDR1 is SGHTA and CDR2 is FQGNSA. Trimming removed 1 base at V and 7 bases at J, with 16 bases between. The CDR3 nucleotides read TGTGCCAGCAGCTTAGAGGCTGCAGGGGCTGGCGGGGAGCTGTTTTTT. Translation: CASSLEAAGAGGELFF.

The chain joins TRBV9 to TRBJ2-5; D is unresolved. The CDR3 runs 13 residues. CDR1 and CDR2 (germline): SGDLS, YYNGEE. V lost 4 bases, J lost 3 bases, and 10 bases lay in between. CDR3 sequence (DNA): TGTGCCAGCAGCCCCAGGATAGAAGAGACCCAGTACTTC. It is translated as CASSPRIEETQYF.

CDR3 loop: CASSLGGQLISYEQYF. The DNA of the CDR3 is TGTGCCAGCAGCTTAGGGGGACAGCTGATTTCCTACGAGCAGTACTTC. The V and J genes are TRBV7-2 and TRBJ2-7; 7 bases fit TRBD1. The CDR3 runs 16 residues. Germline V lookup: CDR1 SGHTA, CDR2 FQGNSA. The J segment lost 1 base and the V segment lost 1 base, leaving 7 bases of the junction unmatched.

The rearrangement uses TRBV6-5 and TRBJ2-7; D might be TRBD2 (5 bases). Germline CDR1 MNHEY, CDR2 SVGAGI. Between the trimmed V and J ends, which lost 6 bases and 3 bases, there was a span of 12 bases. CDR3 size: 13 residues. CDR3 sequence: CASSLGGLYEQYF. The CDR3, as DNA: TGTGCCAGCAGCCTCGGAGGTCTCTACGAGCAGTACTTC.

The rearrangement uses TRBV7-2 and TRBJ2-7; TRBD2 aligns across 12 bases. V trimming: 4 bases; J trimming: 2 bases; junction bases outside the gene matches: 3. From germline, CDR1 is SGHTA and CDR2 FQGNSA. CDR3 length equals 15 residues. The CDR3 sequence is CASSWRLAGAYEQYF. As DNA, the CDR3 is TGTGCCAGCAGCTGGAGACTAGCGGGGGCCTACGAGCAGTACTTC.

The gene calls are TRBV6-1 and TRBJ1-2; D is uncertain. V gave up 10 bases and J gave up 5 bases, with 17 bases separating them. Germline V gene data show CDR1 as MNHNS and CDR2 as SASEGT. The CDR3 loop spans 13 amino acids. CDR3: CAISLGREYGYTF. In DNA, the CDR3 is TGTGCCATCTCCTTGGGGAGGGAGTATGGCTACACCTTC.

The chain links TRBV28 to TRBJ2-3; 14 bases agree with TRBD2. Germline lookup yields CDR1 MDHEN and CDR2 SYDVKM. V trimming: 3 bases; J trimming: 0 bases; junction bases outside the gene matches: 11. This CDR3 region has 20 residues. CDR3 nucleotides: TGTGCCAGCAGTTTGAGGAGGACTAGCGGGGGGCCCTCTAGCACAGATACGCAGTATTTT. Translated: CASSLRRTSGGPSSTDTQYF.

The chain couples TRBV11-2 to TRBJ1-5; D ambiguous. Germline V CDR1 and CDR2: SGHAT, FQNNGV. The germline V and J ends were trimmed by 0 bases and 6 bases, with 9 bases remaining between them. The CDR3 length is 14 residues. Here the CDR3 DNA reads TGTGCCAGCAGCTTAGACGGGCGGGCTCAGCCCCAGCATTTT. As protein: CASSLDGRAQPQHF.

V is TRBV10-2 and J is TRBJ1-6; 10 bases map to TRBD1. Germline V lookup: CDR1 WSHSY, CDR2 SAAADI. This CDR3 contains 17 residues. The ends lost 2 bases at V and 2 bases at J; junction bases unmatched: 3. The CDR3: CASSEDRGHTYNSPLHF. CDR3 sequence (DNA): TGCGCCAGCAGTGAGGACAGGGGGCATACCTATAATTCACCCCTCCACTTT.

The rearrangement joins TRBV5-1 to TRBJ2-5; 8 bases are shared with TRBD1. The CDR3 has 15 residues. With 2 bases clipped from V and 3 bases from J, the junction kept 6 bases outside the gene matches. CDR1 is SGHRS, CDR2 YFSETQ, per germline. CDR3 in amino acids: CASSLYQGAEETQYF. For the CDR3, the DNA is TGCGCCAGCAGCTTATATCAGGGGGCCGAAGAGACCCAGTACTTC.

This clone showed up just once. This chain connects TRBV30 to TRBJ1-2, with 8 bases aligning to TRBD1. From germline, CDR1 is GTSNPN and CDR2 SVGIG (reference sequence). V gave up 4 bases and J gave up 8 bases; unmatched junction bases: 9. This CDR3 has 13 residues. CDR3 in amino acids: CAWTGTGVSGYTF. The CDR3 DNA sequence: TGTGCCTGGACCGGGACAGGTGTGAGCGGCTACACCTTC.

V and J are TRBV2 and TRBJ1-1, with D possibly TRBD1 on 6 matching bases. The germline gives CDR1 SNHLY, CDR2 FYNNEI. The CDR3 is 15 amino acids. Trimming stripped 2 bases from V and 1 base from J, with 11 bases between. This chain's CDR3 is CASSESPTGNTEAFF. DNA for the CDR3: TGTGCCAGCAGTGAATCCCCGACAGGGAACACTGAAGCTTTCTTT.

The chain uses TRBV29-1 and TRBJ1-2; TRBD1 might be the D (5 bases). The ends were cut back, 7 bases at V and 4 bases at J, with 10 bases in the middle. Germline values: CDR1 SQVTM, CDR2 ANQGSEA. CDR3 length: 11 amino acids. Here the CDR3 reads CSGSTGYGYTF. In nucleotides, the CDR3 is TGCAGCGGGTCCACAGGCTATGGCTACACCTTC.

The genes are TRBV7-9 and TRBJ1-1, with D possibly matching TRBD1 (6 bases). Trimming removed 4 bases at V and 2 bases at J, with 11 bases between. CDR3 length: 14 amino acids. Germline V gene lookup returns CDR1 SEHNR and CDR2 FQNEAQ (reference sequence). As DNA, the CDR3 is TGTGCCAGCAGCTATGGGGGGGCCAACACTGAAGCTTTCTTT. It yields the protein CASSYGGANTEAFF.

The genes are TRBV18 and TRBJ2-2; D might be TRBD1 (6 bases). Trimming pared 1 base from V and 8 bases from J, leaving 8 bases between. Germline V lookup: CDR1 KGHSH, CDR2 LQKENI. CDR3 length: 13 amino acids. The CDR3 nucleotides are TGTGCCAGCTCACCACACAGGGAAGGGGAGCTGTTTTTT. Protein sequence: CASSPHREGELFF.

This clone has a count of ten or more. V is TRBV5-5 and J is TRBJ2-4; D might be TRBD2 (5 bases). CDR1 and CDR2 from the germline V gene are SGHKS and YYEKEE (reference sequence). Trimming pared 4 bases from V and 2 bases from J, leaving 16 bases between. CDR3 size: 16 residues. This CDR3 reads CASSPGRGHSKNIQYF. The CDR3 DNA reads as TGTGCCAGCAGCCCAGGACGGGGTCATTCCAAAAACATTCAGTACTTC.

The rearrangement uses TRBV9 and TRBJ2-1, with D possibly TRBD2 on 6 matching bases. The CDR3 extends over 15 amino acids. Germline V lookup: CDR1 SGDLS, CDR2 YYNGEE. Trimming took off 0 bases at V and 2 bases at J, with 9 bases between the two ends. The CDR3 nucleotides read TGTGCCAGCAGCGTAGGCGGCGGGGCCTACAATGAGCAGTTCTTC. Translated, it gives CASSVGGGAYNEQFF.